Shown below are 3 T cell receptor beta chains from a single sample sequenced in a study of blood T cells in healthy people across ages. Using a J-beta primer mix together with a sample-barcoded 5' primer, a second PCR was run for roughly 6 to 11 cycles. TCRdb re-called the 5' RACE reads with MiXCR, one entry per CDR3 protein. The data hold approximately 690,000 distinct CDR3 sequences, with around 38% observed a single time. The material sequenced was blood. All receptors derive from a man older than 75 in good health.

V gene TRBV20-1 combines with J gene TRBJ2-1; no clear D. With 3 bases removed from V and 0 bases from J, the gap between germline ends came to 9 bases. Germline CDR1 is DFQATT and CDR2 is SNEGSKA (reference sequence). This CDR3 contains 14 residues. CDR3 sequence: CSASRQSSYNEQFF. CDR3 in DNA: TGCAGTGCTAGTCGGCAAAGCTCCTACAATGAGCAGTTCTTC.

This rearrangement joins TRBV20-1 to TRBJ2-6; weak D call: TRBD1 (5 bases). The length of the CDR3 is 20 residues. V was cut by 1 base and J by 0 bases, with 22 bases left in between. Germline V gene lookup returns CDR1 DFQATT and CDR2 SNEGSKA (reference sequence). The CDR3 reads CSARVLGAFRTGSGANVLTF. The CDR3 region has the DNA TGCAGTGCTAGAGTATTAGGGGCATTCCGAACTGGCTCTGGGGCCAACGTCCTGACTTTC.

This clonotype appeared a few times. The V gene is TRBV4-2, the J gene TRBJ1-1; no definite D call. Germline CDR1 LGHNA, CDR2 YNFKEQ. The CDR3 spans 15 residues. V was pared by 2 bases and J by 0 bases, with 10 bases between. CDR3 in amino acids: CASSQSGGLNTEAFF. CDR3 nucleotide sequence: TGTGCCAGCAGCCAAAGTGGAGGGTTGAACACTGAAGCTTTCTTT.